Listed here are 20 T cell receptor beta chains from one sample, sequenced in a study of cytomegalovirus exposure and HLA in healthy donors. Profiling relied on immunoSEQ multiplex PCR, and the TCRdb table lists in-frame clones only, not all of them. Of some 150,000 clones listed, 89% are singletons. Input material: PBMCs. The receptors originated from a young woman in good health and CMV-seropositive.

The rearrangement uses TRBV28 and TRBJ2-7; TRBD1 matches at 9 bases. V lost 4 bases and J lost 3; bases outside the gene matches: 4. This CDR3 has 14 amino acids. Germline CDR1 reads MDHEN; CDR2 reads SYDVKM. This chain's CDR3 is CASSYPGQGYEQYF. The CDR3 DNA reads TGTGCCAGCAGTTATCCGGGACAGGGCTACGAGCAGTACTTC.

CDR3 sequence (DNA): TGTGCCAGCCGCGGGGATCCCGGGGAGCTGTTTTTT. Its translation: CASRGDPGELFF. V gene TRBV7-2 combines with J gene TRBJ2-2; D may be TRBD2 (6 bases). The CDR3 length is 12 residues. Germline values: CDR1 SGHTA, CDR2 FQGNSA. V gave up 8 bases and J gave up 6 bases, with 10 bases separating them.

The chain combines TRBV7-9 with TRBJ1-1; D remains ambiguous. The CDR3 extends over 13 amino acids. In germline, CDR1 is SEHNR, CDR2 FQNEAQ (reference sequence). V dropped 4 bases and J dropped 6 bases, with 12 bases sitting between them. The CDR3: CASSSGGRAEAFF. As DNA, the CDR3 is TGTGCCAGCAGCTCTGGAGGGCGGGCTGAAGCTTTCTTT.

This clone has a single count. The V gene is TRBV9, the J gene TRBJ1-3; the D gene is possibly TRBD1 (6 bases). V shed 0 bases and J shed 2 bases, with 9 bases lying between them. Germline V gene data show CDR1 as SGDLS and CDR2 as YYNGEE. This CDR3 is built from 15 residues. The CDR3 reads CASSVEQGPGNTIYF. CDR3 bases: TGTGCCAGCAGCGTAGAACAGGGACCTGGAAACACCATATATTTT.

V and J are TRBV29-1 and TRBJ2-1; D might be TRBD2 (6 bases). Trimming took off 6 bases at V and 6 bases at J, with 15 bases between the two ends. CDR3 length: 13 amino acids. Germline CDR1 reads SQVTM; CDR2 reads ANQGSEA. The CDR3 region is CSVEGTGVNEQFF. CDR3 bases: TGCAGCGTCGAGGGGACGGGGGTCAATGAGCAGTTCTTC.

V and J are TRBV2 and TRBJ1-1; no definite D call. The CDR3 covers 13 residues. Per germline, CDR1 SNHLY and CDR2 FYNNEI. V gave up 5 bases and J gave up 5 bases, with 12 bases separating them. The CDR3 DNA sequence: TGTGCCAGCAGTCCCGTCGGGAGGACTGAAGCTTTCTTT. It specifies CASSPVGRTEAFF.

The chain uses TRBV27 and TRBJ2-5; 8 positions match TRBD1. After removal of 1 base from V and 2 bases from J, the junction contained 3 bases not matched to a gene. This CDR3 comprises 15 residues. Germline assignment: CDR1 MNHEY and CDR2 SMNVEV (reference sequence). The CDR3 nucleotides are TGTGCCAGCAGTTTATGGCAGGGGGCACAAGAGACCCAGTACTTC. Its translation: CASSLWQGAQETQYF.

This clone was detected only once. A read error may produce the germline difference seen at one junction end. The chain links TRBV7-7 to TRBJ2-7, with TRBD2 matching 13 bases. CDR1 SSHAT and CDR2 FNYEAQ come from the germline V gene (reference sequence). This CDR3 region has 17 residues. The DNA for the CDR3 is TGTGCTAGCAGCCCCGGGACTAGCGGGGTCATCTCCTACGAGCAGTACTTC. Translating gives CASSPGTSGVISYEQYF.

The CDR3 sequence: CASTLGGGASGNTIYF. CDR3 bases: TGTGCCAGCACCCTCGGGGGGGGCGCGTCTGGAAACACCATATATTTT. The V and J genes are TRBV28 and TRBJ1-3, with D perhaps TRBD1 (6 bases). Germline assignment: CDR1 MDHEN and CDR2 SYDVKM. Trimming pared 7 bases from V and 1 base from J, leaving 17 bases between. CDR3 size: 16 residues.

The chain employs TRBV4-2 and TRBJ2-5; 8 bases align to TRBD2. Per germline, CDR1 LGHNA and CDR2 YNFKEQ. The CDR3 length is 17 residues. Unmatched junction bases numbered 15, after V lost 0 bases and J lost 9 bases. The CDR3 DNA follows: TGTGCCAGCAGCCAAGATCGTTCGGGGGGGGGCCTGGAGGCCCAGTACTTC. It yields the protein CASSQDRSGGGLEAQYF.

In this sample, this clone turned up once. The V and J genes are TRBV6-5 and TRBJ2-7, with D tentatively TRBD2 (6 bases). V was cut by 7 bases and J by 6 bases, with 16 bases left in between. Germline V gene data show CDR1 as MNHEY and CDR2 as SVGAGI. The CDR3 runs to 13 residues. The CDR3 reads CASTPHAGSEQYF. Here the CDR3 DNA reads TGTGCCAGCACCCCCCACGCCGGGAGCGAGCAGTACTTC.

This clone was observed a single time. The CDR3 coding sequence is TGTGCCAGCAGTTTATCGATTGTGGTGTCTAGCCGGCAGGATACGCAGTATTTT. Translating it yields CASSLSIVVSSRQDTQYF. The rearrangement links TRBV27 to TRBJ2-3, with D perhaps matching TRBD2 (5 bases). Germline CDR1 reads MNHEY; CDR2 reads SMNVEV (reference sequence). The CDR3 is 18 residues long. V gave up 0 bases and J gave up 6 bases, with 22 bases separating them.

V is TRBV5-1 and J is TRBJ2-2; the match to TRBD2 covers 11 bases. Losses at the gene ends were 0 bases for V and 1 base for J; bases not matched to a gene: 2. The CDR3 has 17 amino acids. Germline V gives CDR1 SGHRS, CDR2 YFSETQ. The CDR3 reads CASSLGGTSGNTGELFF. CDR3 nucleotide sequence: TGCGCCAGCAGCTTGGGAGGGACTAGCGGGAACACCGGGGAGCTGTTTTTT. The full variable domain, its missing parts supplied by reference TRBV5-1 and TRBJ2-2, is KAGVTQTPRYLIKTRGQQVTLSCSPISGHRSVSWYQQTPGQGLQFLFEYFSETQRNKGNFPGRFSGRQFSNSRSEMNVSTLELGDSALYLCASSLGGTSGNTGELFFGEGSRLTVL.

This chain joins TRBV27 and TRBJ1-2; 8 bases match TRBD1. Germline trimming cut 5 bases from V and 4 bases from J; bases unmatched to any gene: 9. Germline CDR1 reads MNHEY; CDR2 reads SMNVEV (reference sequence). The CDR3 spans 15 residues. This CDR3 is CASSPRDRPIYGYTF. The CDR3 nucleotides read TGTGCCAGCAGTCCCCGGGACAGGCCTATCTATGGCTACACCTTC.

This clone was counted once. The V and J genes are TRBV5-4 and TRBJ1-6; maybe TRBD1 (5 bases). V was cut by 0 bases and J by 0 bases, with 10 bases left in between. CDR1 SGHNT and CDR2 YYREEE come from the germline V gene (reference sequence). This CDR3 region has 17 residues. DNA of the CDR3: TGTGCCAGCAGCTTGGCCGGGGGGGGCTCCTATAATTCACCCCTCCACTTT. This gives the protein CASSLAGGGSYNSPLHF. Together with reference TRBV5-4 and TRBJ1-6, the CDR3 gives the full variable domain: ETGVTQSPTHLIKTRGQQVTLRCSSQSGHNTVSWYQQALGQGPQFIFQYYREEENGRGNFPPRFSGLQFPNYSSELNVNALELDDSALYLCASSLAGGGSYNSPLHFGNGTRLTVT.

A note on this clone: A read error may produce the germline difference seen at one junction end. The chain uses TRBV28 and TRBJ1-4; D ambiguous. This CDR3 contains 14 residues. CDR1 is MDHEN and CDR2 is SYDVKM in the germline V gene. DNA for the CDR3: TGTGCCAGCAGTTGGGAGGGAACTATTGAAAAACTGTTTTTT. It specifies CASSWEGTIEKLFF.

This chain connects TRBV6-5 to TRBJ2-7; tentatively, D is TRBD2 (6 bases). Germline-derived CDR1 and CDR2 are MNHEY and SVGAGI. The V end lost 6 bases, the J end lost 3 bases, and 12 bases lay between the germline ends. The CDR3 contains 13 residues. The CDR3 protein is CASRIPGLYEQYF. CDR3 in DNA: TGTGCCAGCAGAATCCCGGGACTCTACGAGCAGTACTTC.

This chain links TRBV14 with TRBJ1-2, with 8 bases identical to TRBD1. Germline V gene lookup returns CDR1 SGHDN and CDR2 FVKESK. CDR3 length: 15 residues. With 1 base clipped from V and 8 bases from J, the junction kept 9 bases outside the gene matches. CDR3 nucleotides: TGTGCCAGCAGCCAAGCCGGAGGAGACAGGGGAGGCTACACCTTC. It encodes CASSQAGGDRGGYTF.

The chain employs TRBV30 and TRBJ2-7; D might be TRBD1 (5 bases). Trimming left V 4 bases short and J 6 bases short, with 16 bases between. Germline V lookup: CDR1 GTSNPN, CDR2 SVGIG (reference sequence). The CDR3 length is 13 residues. The CDR3 sequence: CAWNQGWFPEQYF. The CDR3 DNA reads TGTGCCTGGAACCAGGGTTGGTTCCCCGAGCAGTACTTC.

The chain uses TRBV27 and TRBJ1-5; the D gene is possibly TRBD1 (6 bases). The germline CDR1 and CDR2 sequences are MNHEY and SMNVEV (reference sequence). V was shortened by 5 bases and J by 7 bases, with 21 bases between the two germline ends. The CDR3 runs 16 residues. CDR3 in amino acids: CASSGGGGLRKQPQHF. CDR3 sequence (DNA): TGTGCCAGCAGTGGCGGGGGGGGGCTAAGGAAACAGCCCCAGCATTTT.